The T cell receptor (beta chain) described here comes from a study of cytomegalovirus exposure and HLA in healthy donors. For the study at large: The 120 or so validation repertoires were reported in a later analysis to have been generated on the same platform as the roughly 720 first-cohort repertoires. Study-level points and caveats: The study flagged roughly 150 TCR beta chains as cytomegalovirus-associated. Cytomegalovirus status was reportedly diagnosed by the classifier with high specificity and sensitivity.

The donors belonged to the roughly 130-subject validation cohort, separate from the 666-subject first cohort. Assay: immunoSEQ multiplex PCR; the TCRdb copy retains only in-frame clones and omits some. The sample records about 110,000 clones, around 89% being singletons. In regard to this clone: The antigen is unknown.

This CDR3 has 17 residues. Trimming removed 0 bases at V and 4 bases at J, with 15 bases between. CDR1 is WSHSY, CDR2 SAAADI, per germline. V gene TRBV10-2 combines with J gene TRBJ1-4; a weak D match, TRBD1 (6 bases). This TCR was recovered from a woman under 40 in good health and CMV-seropositive. The sequenced sample was PBMCs. This CDR3 reads CASSESYRASNNEKLFF. The CDR3 DNA reads as TGCGCCAGCAGTGAGTCGTACAGGGCGTCGAATAATGAAAAACTGTTTTTT.